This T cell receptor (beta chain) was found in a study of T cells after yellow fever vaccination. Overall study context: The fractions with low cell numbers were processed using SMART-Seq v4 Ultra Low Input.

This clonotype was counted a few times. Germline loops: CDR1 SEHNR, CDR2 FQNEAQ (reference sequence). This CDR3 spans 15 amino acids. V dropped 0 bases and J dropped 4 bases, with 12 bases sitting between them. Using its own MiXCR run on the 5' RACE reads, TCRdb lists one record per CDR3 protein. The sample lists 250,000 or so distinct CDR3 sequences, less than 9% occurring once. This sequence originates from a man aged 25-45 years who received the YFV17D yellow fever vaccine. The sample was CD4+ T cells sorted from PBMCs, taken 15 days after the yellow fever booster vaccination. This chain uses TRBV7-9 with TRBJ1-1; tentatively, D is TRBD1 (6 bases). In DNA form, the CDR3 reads TGTGCCAGCAGCTTAGCCCGGGCAGGGGCCACTGAAGCTTTCTTT. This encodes CASSLARAGATEAFF.